Each of the 32 T cell receptor beta chains below was sequenced from the same sample in a study of tumor and adjacent non-tumor tissue in lung cancer. A modified ARM-PCR protocol with three rounds of nested PCR amplified TCRbeta. TCRdb reprocessed the multiplex PCR reads with MiXCR, giving one entry per CDR3 protein. Of some 100,000 distinct CDR3 sequences listed, roughly 80% were seen once; the top ten hold about 29%. RNA was extracted from bulk tissue without any cell sorting. The normal lung tissue was taken more than 3 cm from the tumor edge. Sequenced sample: distant non-tumor lung tissue. These receptors were taken from a man aged 55 to 70 with small cell lung cancer.

This clonotype has a count of ten or more. V gene TRBV20-1 combines with J gene TRBJ2-2; 12 bases agree with TRBD1. This CDR3 has 15 amino acids. With 6 bases clipped from V and 7 bases from J, the junction kept 9 bases outside the gene matches. CDR1 DFQATT and CDR2 SNEGSKA come from the germline V gene (reference sequence). CDR3 sequence reads: CSALSGQGASGELFF. The CDR3 bases are TGCAGTGCCCTTTCGGGACAGGGGGCTAGCGGGGAGCTGTTTTTT.

This chain joins TRBV12-3 or TRBV12-4 and TRBJ2-1, with 8 bases lining up with TRBD2. The trim removed 7 bases at V and 2 bases at J, leaving 13 bases unmatched. This CDR3 is 17 amino acids long. Here the CDR3 reads CASNPLAGRGPYNEQFF. CDR3 DNA sequence: TGTGCCAGCAATCCATTAGCGGGACGGGGACCCTACAATGAGCAGTTCTTC.

Comment on this clonotype: The junction shows a germline mismatch at one end, possibly a read error. V and J are TRBV10-2 and TRBJ2-2, with a possible D match to TRBD2 (5 bases). The CDR3 runs 15 residues. CDR1 and CDR2 (germline): WSHSY, SAAADI. The CDR3: CANSDGLASTGELFF. The CDR3 nucleotides are TGCGCCAACAGTGACGGGCTAGCCTCCACCGGGGAGCTGTTTTTT.

The chain links TRBV5-1 to TRBJ2-1; D is possibly TRBD1 (5 bases). V was cut by 4 bases and J by 8 bases, with 22 bases left in between. This CDR3 has 16 amino acids. The germline CDR1 and CDR2 sequences are SGHRS and YFSETQ. DNA of the CDR3: TGCGCCAGCAGCGACCCCTCAAGGGGCAGGACGGATGAGCAGTTCTTC. Amino acids: CASSDPSRGRTDEQFF.

This clonotype came up once. Just one base apart from a much larger clone, this may be a read error. The chain combines TRBV20-1 with TRBJ2-1; 9 bases are shared with TRBD2. This CDR3 comprises 16 residues. Germline V gives CDR1 DFQATT, CDR2 SNEGSKA (reference sequence). Written as DNA, the CDR3 is TGCAGTGCTAGGATATTGGTAGCGGGAGCCTACAATGGGCAGTTCTTC. It encodes CSARILVAGAYNGQFF.

Remarks on this clonotype: At one boundary the junction diverges from the germline segment, which might be a read error. The V and J genes are TRBV2 and TRBJ2-5, with D maybe TRBD2 (5 bases). CDR3 length: 14 residues. CDR1 and CDR2 (germline): SNHLY, FYNNEI. CDR3 sequence (DNA): TGTGCCAGCAGTGAAGGTTCGGGGAGTGAGACCCATTACTTC. It is translated as CASSEGSGSETHYF.

As concerns this clonotype: A read error is likely, as this CDR3 ends without the conserved phenylalanine or tryptophan. The chain has TRBV29-1 and TRBJ2-7; D call uncertain. This CDR3 region has 11 residues. Trimming took 6 bases from V and 5 from J, leaving 11 bases between them. Germline CDR1 reads SQVTM; CDR2 reads ANQGSEA. CDR3 sequence reads: CSVTTSDEQYS. The CDR3 coding sequence is TGCAGCGTCACGACCTCGGACGAGCAGTACTCC.

In regard to this clonotype: One end of the junction is discordant with germline, which a read error may explain. This sequence joins TRBV12-3 or TRBV12-4 and TRBJ2-5; perhaps D is TRBD1 or TRBD2 (5 bases each). The CDR3 sequence is 14 residues long. As DNA, the CDR3 is TGTGCCTGCAGTCCCGGGACCTCTGGAGAGACCCAGTACTTC. This encodes CACSPGTSGETQYF.

The rearrangement links TRBV29-1 to TRBJ2-1; 8 nucleotides align to TRBD2. The CDR3 runs 13 residues. Germline CDR1 reads SQVTM; CDR2 reads ANQGSEA. Losses at the gene ends were 7 bases for V and 12 bases for J; bases not matched to a gene: 14. The CDR3 coding sequence is TGCAGCGCACCGGGATTAGCGGGACTAGTGCAGTTCTTC. This encodes CSAPGLAGLVQFF.

Of note for this clonotype: It is likely a read error, because the conserved phenylalanine at the end of the CDR3 is missing. The V call is TRBV4-2, the J call TRBJ1-2, with D maybe TRBD1 (5 bases). Trimming left V 0 bases short and J 8 bases short, with 19 bases between. This CDR3 is built from 16 residues. CDR1 LGHNA and CDR2 YNFKEQ come from the germline V gene. CDR3 nucleotide sequence: TGTGCCAGCAGCCAAGAGAGAGGGACGTCCTATGGAGGCTACACCTCC. Translating gives CASSQERGTSYGGYTS.

A few counts support this clonotype. One base away lies a much larger clone, so this may be a sequencing read error. The V and J genes are TRBV20-1 and TRBJ2-5, with 8 bases matching TRBD2. Germline lookup yields CDR1 DFQATT and CDR2 SNEGSKA (reference sequence). This CDR3 comprises 19 residues. CDR3 region: CGARDWESGGRGGEETQYF. The DNA of the CDR3 is TGCGGTGCTAGAGATTGGGAAAGCGGGGGACGGGGAGGGGAAGAGACCCAGTACTTC.

With respect to this clonotype: Germline and junction disagree at one end, which may indicate a read error. This chain uses TRBV11-3 with TRBJ2-3, with 7 bases that match TRBD1. Germline assignment: CDR1 SGHNT and CDR2 YENEEA. CDR3 size: 14 residues. The CDR3 nucleotides are TGTGCTAGCAGTCAGGGGGTGGAGTGGGATACGCAGTATTTT. This encodes CASSQGVEWDTQYF.

Regarding this clonotype: One junction end disagrees with the germline gene, perhaps due to a read error. This rearrangement joins TRBV11-1 to TRBJ1-1; D is perhaps TRBD1 (5 bases). Germline V lookup: CDR1 SGHAT, CDR2 FQDESV (reference sequence). The CDR3 runs 14 residues. In nucleotides, the CDR3 is TGTGCCAGCAGCCTGGACATCTTGAACACCGAAGCTTTCTTT. Translated, it gives CASSLDILNTEAFF.

Comments on this clonotype: Compared with germline, one end of the junction differs, possibly owing to a read error. The genes are TRBV4-1 and TRBJ2-2, with D maybe TRBD1 (7 bases). There are 15 residues in the CDR3. CDR1 MGHRA and CDR2 YSYEKL come from the germline V gene. CDR3 region: CDSSSRGAYTRELFF. CDR3 in DNA: TGCGACAGCAGCAGCAGGGGGGCCTATACCAGGGAACTGTTTTTT.

The chain joins TRBV5-1 to TRBJ2-1; D possibly corresponds to TRBD2 (5 bases). The CDR3 contains 14 residues. Between the trimmed V and J ends, which lost 4 bases and 8 bases, there was a span of 16 bases. Germline values: CDR1 SGHRS, CDR2 YFSETQ. For the CDR3, the DNA is TGCGCCAGCAGCATGGTCCTAGCTCGCCATGAGCAGTTCTTC. Its protein product is CASSMVLARHEQFF.

The rearrangement uses TRBV10-1 and TRBJ1-2; 10 bases line up with TRBD1. V dropped 10 bases and J dropped 10; count of bases not matched to a gene: 12. Looked up from germline, CDR1 is WNHNN and CDR2 is SYGVQD (reference sequence). CDR3 length equals 13 residues. CDR3 residues: CAIRDRGRGAYTF. The DNA for the CDR3 is TGCGCCATCAGGGACAGGGGCAGGGGTGCCTACACCTTC.

Notes on this clonotype: A read error is possible here, since a much larger clone lies one base away. The chain's CDR3 is CASNLGPMSYTF. Written as DNA, the CDR3 is TGTGCCAGCAATTTGGGACCCATGAGCTACACCTTC. The V and J genes are TRBV28 and TRBJ1-2, with D possibly matching TRBD1 (5 bases). Germline CDR1 MDHEN, CDR2 SYDVKM. V was pared by 7 bases and J by 9 bases, with 15 bases between. The length of the CDR3 is 12 residues.

Remarks on this clonotype: One end of the junction is discordant with germline, which a read error may explain. In nucleotides, the CDR3 is TGTGCCAGCGGCTCCGGACAGGGGAATTCACCCTTCCACTTT. Translation: CASGSGQGNSPFHF. The V call is TRBV13, the J call TRBJ1-6; 9 bases align to TRBD1. Germline V lookup: CDR1 PRHDT, CDR2 FYEKMQ (reference sequence). This CDR3 is built from 14 residues. Combining the CDR3 with reference TRBV13 and TRBJ1-6 gives the whole variable domain AAGVIQSPRHLIKEKRETATLKCYPIPRHDTVYWYQQGPGQDPQFLISFYEKMQSDKGSIPDRFSAQQFSDYHSELNMSSLELGDSALYFCASGSGQGNSPFHFGNGTRLTVT.

As to this clonotype: The final CDR3 position lacks the conserved phenylalanine or tryptophan, pointing to a likely read error. The rearrangement links TRBV4-2 to TRBJ2-2; the D gene is possibly TRBD2 (5 bases). Germline V gene data show CDR1 as LGHNA and CDR2 as YNFKEQ. The CDR3 sequence is 16 residues long. The CDR3: CAGNQDLRANTGKLFC. The CDR3 DNA reads TGTGCCGGCAACCAAGATCTGAGGGCCAACACCGGGAAGCTGTTTTGT.

At least ten counts were recorded for this clonotype. The CDR3, as DNA: TGTGCCAGCAGTTCCTCGACAGGGGGGAACACTGAAGCTTTCTTT. Protein sequence: CASSSSTGGNTEAFF. The chain links TRBV6-6 to TRBJ1-1; TRBD1 agrees at 9 bases. The CDR3 covers 15 residues. From germline, CDR1 is MNHNY and CDR2 SVGAGI (reference sequence). The junction had 4 bases not matched to a gene; V was cut back by 4 bases and J by 1 base.

CDR3 protein: CASSSHQGGGCDTEAFF. The CDR3 nucleotides are TGTGCCAGCAGCTCCCACCAAGGTGGGGGATGTGACACTGAAGCTTTCTTT. The chain combines TRBV6-1 with TRBJ1-1, with TRBD1 as a possible D gene (5 bases). The CDR3 spans 17 residues. V was shortened by 6 bases and J by 3 bases, with 23 bases between the two germline ends. CDR1 and CDR2 from the germline V gene are MNHNS and SASEGT.

On this clonotype itself: With a much larger clone just one base away, this may be a read error. The chain has TRBV24-1 and TRBJ1-1; 11 bases align to TRBD1. Germline CDR1 KGHDR, CDR2 SFDVKD. Trimming removed 9 bases from V and 6 bases from J; junction bases left unmatched: 8. The CDR3 runs to 14 residues. CDR3 in amino acids: CATGRTGGKAEAFF. CDR3 DNA sequence: TGTGCCACCGGGCGGACAGGGGGCAAAGCTGAAGCTTTCTTT.

As regards this clonotype: An end of the junction differs from the germline gene, which may be a read error. The gene calls are TRBV6-5 and TRBJ2-2; D might be TRBD2 (6 bases). Germline values: CDR1 MNHEY, CDR2 SVGAGI. The length of the CDR3 is 14 residues. The CDR3 DNA follows: TGTGTCAGCAGTTACATGTCAACTGGCGGGGAGCTTTTTTTT. Translation gives CVSSYMSTGGELFF.

The chain joins TRBV29-1 to TRBJ2-1; D is unresolved. The CDR3 runs 14 residues. The V gene lost 4 bases and the J gene lost 7 bases, with 17 bases spanning the gap. Per the germline V gene, CDR1 is SQVTM and CDR2 is ANQGSEA. The CDR3 sequence: CSVGESLEGNEQFF. The CDR3 nucleotides read TGCAGCGTTGGAGAAAGTCTAGAAGGGAATGAGCAGTTCTTC.

The rearrangement links TRBV11-1 to TRBJ1-1; D call uncertain. CDR1 is SGHAT, CDR2 FQDESV, per germline (reference sequence). Trimming took 8 bases from V and 6 from J, leaving 16 bases between them. The length of the CDR3 is 13 residues. The CDR3 loop reads CASCSEGNAEAFF. The CDR3 nucleotides are TGTGCCAGCTGTTCGGAGGGAAACGCTGAAGCTTTCTTT.

To note about this clonotype: One end of the junction varies from germline; a read error may be responsible. CDR3 sequence reads: CAWSVTVADTQYF. CDR3 sequence (DNA): TGTGCCTGGAGTGTTACGGTCGCAGATACACAGTATTTT. The chain is built from TRBV30 and TRBJ2-3; D call uncertain. The germline V gene has CDR1 GTSNPN and CDR2 SVGIG (reference sequence). This CDR3 has 13 amino acids.

This clonotype was seen a few times. V usage is TRBV29-1 and J usage is TRBJ2-3, with D perhaps matching TRBD1 or TRBD2 (5 bases each). Germline CDR1 is SQVTM and CDR2 is ANQGSEA. The CDR3 consists of 14 residues. The CDR3 bases are TGCAGTGTTCTTGGGGGAGACGGCATAGATACGCAGTATTTT. Protein product: CSVLGGDGIDTQYF.

Note on this clonotype: A read error is likely, as this CDR3 ends without the conserved phenylalanine or tryptophan. The V call is TRBV20-1, the J call TRBJ1-2; D remains ambiguous. This CDR3 has 12 amino acids. Trimming stripped 4 bases from V and 7 bases from J, with 13 bases between. Germline values: CDR1 DFQATT, CDR2 SNEGSKA (reference sequence). CDR3 bases: TGCAGTGCTATCATGGGTTCTCGTGGCTACACCTTA. It translates to CSAIMGSRGYTL.

In regard to this clonotype: A read error may produce the germline difference seen at one junction end. V is TRBV6-2 or TRBV6-3 and J is TRBJ2-5; D ambiguous. The CDR3 is 15 amino acids. Germline V gene lookup returns CDR1 MNHEY and CDR2 SVGEGT. The CDR3 sequence is CASGYSSVFQETQYF. CDR3 nucleotides: TGTGCCAGCGGTTACTCTTCCGTTTTCCAAGAGACCCAGTACTTC.

Remarks on this clonotype: One end of the junction fails to match germline, which may point to a read error. This chain joins TRBV11-2 and TRBJ2-3, with D hard to call. Germline CDR1 reads SGHAT; CDR2 reads FQNNGV. The CDR3 length is 16 residues. CDR3 residues: CVSSLVDLLRTDTQYF. CDR3 nucleotide sequence: TGTGTCAGCAGCTTAGTAGATCTACTCCGCACAGATACGCAGTATTTT.

This clonotype was seen only once. The rearrangement uses TRBV6-5 and TRBJ2-7; no clear D. The V end lost 8 bases, the J end lost 4 bases, and 15 bases lay between the germline ends. The CDR3 sequence is 13 residues long. Germline CDR1 is MNHEY and CDR2 is SVGAGI. CDR3 DNA sequence: TGTGCCAGCCTGCGACTTGGCCCTTACGAGCAGTACTTC. It encodes CASLRLGPYEQYF.

In regard to this clonotype: The CDR3 end shows no conserved phenylalanine or tryptophan, and so a read error is likely. This chain links TRBV5-6 with TRBJ1-1; D possibly corresponds to TRBD1 (5 bases). In germline, CDR1 is SGHDT, CDR2 YYEEEE. The CDR3 sequence is 16 residues long. The CDR3 nucleotides read TGTGCCAGTAGCTTGACCTCCGGGGCAGAGAACACTGAAGCTTTCTCT. Translation: CASSLTSGAENTEAFS.